This T cell receptor (beta chain) derives from a study of blood T cell repertoires in COVID-19. Clones were read by immunoSEQ multiplex PCR, and TCRdb kept only the in-frame ones, dropping some. The sample consists of tens of thousands of clones, approximately 73% of them appearing once. V was shortened by 8 bases and J by 8 bases, with 21 bases between the two germline ends. CDR1 and CDR2 from the germline V gene are MDHEN and SYDVKM. The CDR3 is 14 residues long. This chain uses TRBV28 with TRBJ1-2; D gene uncertain. The specimen sequenced was peripheral blood. The clonotype originates from a human donor in a cohort sampled during active or convalescent COVID-19. CDR3 in amino acids: CASRTPPYGEGYTF. The CDR3 coding sequence is TGTGCCAGCCGGACGCCGCCCTATGGGGAGGGCTACACCTTC.